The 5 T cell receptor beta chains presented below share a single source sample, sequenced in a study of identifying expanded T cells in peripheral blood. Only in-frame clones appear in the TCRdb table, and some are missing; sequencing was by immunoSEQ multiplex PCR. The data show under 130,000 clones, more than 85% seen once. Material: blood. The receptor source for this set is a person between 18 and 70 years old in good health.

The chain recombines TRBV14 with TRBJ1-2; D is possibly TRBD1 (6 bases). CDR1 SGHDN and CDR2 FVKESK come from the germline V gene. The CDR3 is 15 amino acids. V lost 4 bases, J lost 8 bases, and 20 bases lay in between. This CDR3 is CASSPPGSTGRGYTF. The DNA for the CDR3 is TGTGCCAGCAGCCCTCCCGGCTCGACAGGAAGAGGCTACACCTTC.

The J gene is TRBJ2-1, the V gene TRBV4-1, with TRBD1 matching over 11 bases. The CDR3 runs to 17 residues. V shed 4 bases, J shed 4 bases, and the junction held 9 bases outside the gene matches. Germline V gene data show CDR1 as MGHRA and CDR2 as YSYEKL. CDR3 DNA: TGCGCCAGCAGCCTGGACAGGGGGCGATTAGGGTACAATGAGCAGTTCTTC. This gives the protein CASSLDRGRLGYNEQFF.

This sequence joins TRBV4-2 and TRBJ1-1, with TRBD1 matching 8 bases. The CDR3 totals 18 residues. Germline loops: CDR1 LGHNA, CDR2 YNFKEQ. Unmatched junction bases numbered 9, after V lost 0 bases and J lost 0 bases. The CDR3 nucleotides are TGTGCCAGCAGCCAAGATCAGGGGGCGACGGGAGTGAACACTGAAGCTTTCTTT. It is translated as CASSQDQGATGVNTEAFF.

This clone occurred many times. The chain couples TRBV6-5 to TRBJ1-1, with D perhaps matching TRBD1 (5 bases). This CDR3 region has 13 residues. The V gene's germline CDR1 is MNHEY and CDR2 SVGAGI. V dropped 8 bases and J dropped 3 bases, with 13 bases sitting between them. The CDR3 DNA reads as TGTGCCAGCCGGTGGGGGGAGGACACTGAAGCTTTCTTT. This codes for CASRWGEDTEAFF.

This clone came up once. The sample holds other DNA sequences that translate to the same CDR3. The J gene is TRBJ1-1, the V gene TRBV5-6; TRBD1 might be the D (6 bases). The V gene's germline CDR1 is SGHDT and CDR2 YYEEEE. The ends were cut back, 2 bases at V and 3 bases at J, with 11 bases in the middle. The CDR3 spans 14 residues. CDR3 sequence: CASSLVGGHTEAFF. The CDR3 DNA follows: TGTGCCAGCAGCTTAGTAGGGGGGCACACTGAAGCTTTCTTT.